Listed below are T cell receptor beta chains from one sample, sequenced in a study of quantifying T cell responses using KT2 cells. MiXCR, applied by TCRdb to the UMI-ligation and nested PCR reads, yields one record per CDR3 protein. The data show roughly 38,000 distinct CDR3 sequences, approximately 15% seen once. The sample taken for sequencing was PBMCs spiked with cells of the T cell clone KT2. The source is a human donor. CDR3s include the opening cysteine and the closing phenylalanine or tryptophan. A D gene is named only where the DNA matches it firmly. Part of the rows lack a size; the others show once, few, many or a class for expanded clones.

CDR3: CSAIGLKETQYF
DNA: TGCAGTGCTATTGGACTGAAAGAGACCCAGTACTTC
V: TRBV20-1
J: TRBJ2-5
D: -
size: few

CDR3: CASSATGTSPDEQFF
DNA: TGTGCCAGCAGCGCAACCGGGACTAGCCCTGATGAGCAGTTCTTC
V: TRBV9
J: TRBJ2-1
D: TRBD2
size: -

CDR3: CASTPAQMQETQYF
DNA: TGTGCCAGCACCCCGGCACAGATGCAAGAGACCCAGTACTTC
V: TRBV6-6
J: TRBJ2-5
D: -
size: -

CDR3: CASSLGRNTEAFF
DNA: TGTGCCAGCAGCTTAGGCAGGAACACTGAAGCTTTCTTT
V: TRBV11-2
J: TRBJ1-1
D: -
size: many

CDR3: CASGAGYEQYF
DNA: TGTGCCTCCGGCGCAGGGTACGAGCAGTACTTC
V: TRBV19
J: TRBJ2-7
D: -
size: -

CDR3: CASSNRDRNQPQHF
DNA: TGTGCCAGCAGTAACCGGGACAGGAATCAGCCCCAGCATTTT
V: TRBV12-3/TRBV12-4
J: TRBJ1-5
D: TRBD1
size: many

CDR3: CASSGAQETQYF
DNA: TGTGCCAGCAGCGGCGCCCAAGAGACCCAGTACTTC
V: TRBV14
J: TRBJ2-5
D: -
size: few

CDR3: CASRVTEAFF
DNA: TGTGCCAGTAGGGTAACTGAAGCTTTCTTT
V: TRBV19
J: TRBJ1-1
D: -
size: few

CDR3: CSARLGTDTQYF
DNA: TGCAGTGCTAGACTCGGCACAGATACGCAGTATTTT
V: TRBV20-1
J: TRBJ2-3
D: -
size: -

CDR3: CAWSASLEGIQYF
DNA: TGTGCCTGGAGTGCCTCCCTCGAGGGCATTCAGTACTTC
V: TRBV30
J: TRBJ2-4
D: -
size: -

CDR3: CASGLRRGEAFF
DNA: TGTGCTAGTGGTCTTCGGCGGGGTGAAGCTTTCTTT
V: TRBV12-5
J: TRBJ1-1
D: -
size: few

CDR3: CASRLDRLVNTEAFF
DNA: TGTGCCAGCAGACTCGACAGGCTAGTGAATACTGAAGCTTTCTTT
V: TRBV6-2/TRBV6-3
J: TRBJ1-1
D: -
size: -

CDR3: CASRPHGGGRYEQYF
DNA: TGTGCCAGCAGGCCCCACGGCGGGGGGCGATACGAGCAGTACTTC
V: TRBV6-5
J: TRBJ2-7
D: TRBD2
size: -

CDR3: CASSLPLSGGRREDTQYF
DNA: TGTGCCAGCAGCTTACCATTATCGGGAGGAAGGAGGGAAGATACGCAGTATTTT
V: TRBV7-8
J: TRBJ2-3
D: TRBD2
size: many

CDR3: CASRKSDRGNNSPLHF
DNA: TGTGCCAGCAGGAAATCCGACAGGGGAAATAATTCACCCCTCCACTTT
V: TRBV2
J: TRBJ1-6
D: TRBD1
size: -

CDR3: CASSLGGTNYGYTF
DNA: TGCGCCAGCAGCTTGGGGGGTACTAACTATGGCTACACCTTC
V: TRBV5-1
J: TRBJ1-2
D: -
size: -

CDR3: CSAREQLDSYNEQFF
DNA: TGCAGCGCCAGGGAACAGCTGGACTCCTACAATGAGCAGTTCTTC
V: TRBV29-1
J: TRBJ2-1
D: -
size: few

CDR3: CASSTRLKTQTYEQYF
DNA: TGTGCCAGCTCAACACGCCTAAAGACCCAAACCTACGAGCAGTACTTC
V: TRBV18
J: TRBJ2-7
D: -
size: few

CDR3: CASSQFQGTGNTIYF
DNA: TGTGCCAGCAGCCAATTTCAAGGGACTGGAAACACCATATATTTT
V: TRBV3-1
J: TRBJ1-3
D: -
size: few

CDR3: CASSLSGQSYEQYF
DNA: TGTGCCAGCAGTTTATCGGGGCAGAGCTACGAGCAGTACTTC
V: TRBV27
J: TRBJ2-7
D: -
size: -

CDR3: CASSLEAGRITEAFF
DNA: TGTGCCAGCAGCCTCGAGGCAGGGAGGATTACTGAAGCTTTCTTT
V: TRBV5-4
J: TRBJ1-1
D: -
size: -

CDR3: CASSQETGGYNEQFF
DNA: TGCGCCAGCAGCCAAGAGACAGGGGGCTACAATGAGCAGTTCTTC
V: TRBV4-3
J: TRBJ2-1
D: TRBD1
size: many

CDR3: CASRIGTNNEQFF
DNA: TGTGCCAGCAGGATCGGGACGAACAATGAGCAGTTCTTC
V: TRBV12-3/TRBV12-4
J: TRBJ2-1
D: -
size: once

CDR3: CSVEAGLAANEQFF
DNA: TGCAGCGTGGAAGCGGGACTAGCAGCCAATGAGCAGTTCTTC
V: TRBV29-1
J: TRBJ2-1
D: TRBD2
size: -

CDR3: CASSYSQDEAFF
DNA: TGTGCCAGCAGTTACTCACAAGATGAAGCTTTCTTT
V: TRBV6-5
J: TRBJ1-1
D: -
size: few

CDR3: CASSLNWGQPQHF
DNA: TGTGCCAGCAGCTTAAATTGGGGTCAGCCCCAGCATTTT
V: TRBV7-3
J: TRBJ1-5
D: -
size: -

CDR3: CASSFGDRGYGYTF
DNA: TGTGCCAGCAGTTTTGGGGACAGGGGATATGGCTACACCTTC
V: TRBV12-3/TRBV12-4
J: TRBJ1-2
D: TRBD1
size: few

CDR3: CASSLGGGLFPYGYTF
DNA: TGTGCCAGCAGCCTGGGAGGAGGACTTTTCCCTTATGGCTACACCTTC
V: TRBV12-3/TRBV12-4
J: TRBJ1-2
D: -
size: few

CDR3: CSVGGMNTEAFF
DNA: TGCAGCGTGGGGGGAATGAACACTGAAGCTTTCTTT
V: TRBV29-1
J: TRBJ1-1
D: -
size: few

CDR3: CASSKGVAAYNEQFF
DNA: TGTGCCAGCAGCAAGGGGGTAGCGGCCTACAATGAGCAGTTCTTC
V: TRBV11-2
J: TRBJ2-1
D: -
size: many

CDR3: CASSSLSGSVTDTQYF
DNA: TGTGCCAGCAGCTCCCTTAGCGGGAGTGTCACAGATACGCAGTATTTT
V: TRBV5-4
J: TRBJ2-3
D: TRBD2
size: few

CDR3: CASSVAGSNQPQHF
DNA: TGTGCCAGCAGTGTTGCCGGGAGCAATCAGCCCCAGCATTTT
V: TRBV25-1
J: TRBJ1-5
D: -
size: few

CDR3: CSARSGTGVTKQYF
DNA: TGCAGTGCTAGGTCCGGGACGGGGGTTACGAAGCAGTACTTC
V: TRBV20-1
J: TRBJ2-7
D: -
size: few

CDR3: CATSRGTRGGFGGETQYF
DNA: TGTGCCACCAGCAGAGGTACCAGAGGGGGGTTCGGCGGAGAGACCCAGTACTTC
V: TRBV15
J: TRBJ2-5
D: -
size: few

CDR3: CASSPEVGSGEKLFF
DNA: TGCGCCAGCAGCCCTGAGGTCGGTTCCGGTGAAAAACTGTTTTTT
V: TRBV5-1
J: TRBJ1-4
D: -
size: few

CDR3: CSVEPDNEQFF
DNA: TGCAGCGTTGAACCCGACAATGAGCAGTTCTTC
V: TRBV29-1
J: TRBJ2-1
D: -
size: many

CDR3: CSVPDRDGGYTF
DNA: TGCAGCGTTCCGGACAGGGATGGTGGCTACACCTTC
V: TRBV29-1
J: TRBJ1-2
D: TRBD1
size: -

CDR3: CASSARLGETQYF
DNA: TGCGCCAGCAGTGCCCGGTTAGGAGAGACCCAGTACTTC
V: TRBV10-2
J: TRBJ2-5
D: -
size: few

CDR3: CASSLGDREQYF
DNA: TGTGCCAGCAGCTTGGGGGACCGAGAGCAGTACTTC
V: TRBV7-6
J: TRBJ2-7
D: -
size: medium-sized

CDR3: CASSLASGQDSTDTQYF
DNA: TGTGCCAGCAGCTTAGCGTCGGGGCAAGATAGCACAGATACGCAGTATTTT
V: TRBV7-8
J: TRBJ2-3
D: -
size: -

CDR3: CASSLERSTEAFF
DNA: TGTGCCAGCAGCTTAGAACGGAGCACTGAAGCTTTCTTT
V: TRBV7-9
J: TRBJ1-1
D: -
size: -

CDR3: CASSLANPGASYNEQFF
DNA: TGTGCCAGCAGCTTAGCAAACCCAGGGGCCTCCTACAATGAGCAGTTCTTC
V: TRBV7-6
J: TRBJ2-1
D: -
size: -

CDR3: CASGLDYNEQFF
DNA: TGTGCTAGTGGTTTGGACTACAATGAGCAGTTCTTC
V: TRBV12-5
J: TRBJ2-1
D: -
size: -

CDR3: CSASKSWDLYGYTF
DNA: TGCAGTGCTAGTAAGAGCTGGGATCTCTATGGCTACACCTTC
V: TRBV20-1
J: TRBJ1-2
D: -
size: -

CDR3: CASTERLDSSYEQYF
DNA: TGTGCCAGCACTGAAAGGCTTGACAGCTCCTACGAGCAGTACTTC
V: TRBV2
J: TRBJ2-7
D: -
size: few

CDR3: CASSQDTHGEQFF
DNA: TGCGCCAGCAGCCAAGATACCCACGGTGAGCAGTTCTTC
V: TRBV4-3
J: TRBJ2-1
D: -
size: few